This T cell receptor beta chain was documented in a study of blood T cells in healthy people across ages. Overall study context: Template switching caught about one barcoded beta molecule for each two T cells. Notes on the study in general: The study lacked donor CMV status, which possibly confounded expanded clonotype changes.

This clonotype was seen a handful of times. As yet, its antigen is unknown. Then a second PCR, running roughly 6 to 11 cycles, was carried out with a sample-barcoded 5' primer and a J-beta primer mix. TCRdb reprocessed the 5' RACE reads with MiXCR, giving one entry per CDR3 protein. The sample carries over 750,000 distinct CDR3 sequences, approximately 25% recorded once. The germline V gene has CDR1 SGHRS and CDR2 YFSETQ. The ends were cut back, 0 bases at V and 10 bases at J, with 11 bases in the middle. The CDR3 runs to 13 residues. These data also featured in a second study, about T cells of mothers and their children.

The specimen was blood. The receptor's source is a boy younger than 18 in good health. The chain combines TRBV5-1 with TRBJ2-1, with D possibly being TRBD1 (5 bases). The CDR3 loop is CASSLEGAEEQFF. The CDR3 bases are TGCGCCAGCAGCTTGGAAGGGGCGGAGGAGCAGTTCTTC.